These 27 T cell receptor beta chains originate from one sample sequenced in a study of technical replicates of blood from a few donors. Profiled with immunoSEQ multiplex PCR; TCRdb holds only in-frame clones, not every one. The sample has approximately 52,000 clones; 85% to 90% are singletons. The sample taken for sequencing was PBMCs. The source of these receptors is a human donor in good health. Some clones in this sample may be carry-over from other donors' samples.

This chain connects TRBV4-2 to TRBJ2-2, with TRBD2 matching 11 bases. The germline gives CDR1 LGHNA, CDR2 YNFKEQ. The J segment lost 3 bases and the V segment lost 4 bases, leaving 1 base of the junction unmatched. The CDR3 contains 15 residues. CDR3 nucleotide sequence: TGTGCCAGCAGCCCGGGACTAGCGGACACCGGGGAGCTGTTTTTT. Its translation: CASSPGLADTGELFF.

This sequence joins TRBV5-1 and TRBJ2-3, with 9 positions matching TRBD1. CDR1 is SGHRS and CDR2 is YFSETQ in the germline V gene. This CDR3 has 14 residues. J was trimmed by 5 bases and V by 5 bases; bases with no gene match: 6. CDR3 bases: TGCGCCAGCAGTTGGGACAGGGCCATAGATACGCAGTATTTT. Translating it yields CASSWDRAIDTQYF.

The chain couples TRBV5-1 to TRBJ2-1; D remains ambiguous. The CDR3 is made up of 15 amino acids. Germline V lookup: CDR1 SGHRS, CDR2 YFSETQ. V lost 0 bases and J lost 3, with 10 bases in between. In nucleotides, the CDR3 is TGCGCCAGCAGCTTGGGTCCTGCACTCTACAATGAGCAGTTCTTC. Translation gives CASSLGPALYNEQFF.

The rearrangement joins TRBV5-4 to TRBJ1-1, with D unclear. This CDR3 region has 13 residues. V lost 6 bases to trimming and J lost 1 base, with 10 bases between them. Germline lookup yields CDR1 SGHNT and CDR2 YYREEE (reference sequence). CDR3 DNA sequence: TGTGCCAGCACCGTCGGTGGGAACACTGAAGCTTTCTTT. Translated: CASTVGGNTEAFF.

The chain couples TRBV14 to TRBJ1-1; D unclear. Germline CDR1 and CDR2: SGHDN and FVKESK. With 5 bases removed from V and 0 bases from J, the gap between germline ends came to 7 bases. This CDR3 contains 13 residues. In DNA, the CDR3 is TGTGCCAGCAGCTGGACTGTGAACACTGAAGCTTTCTTT. Protein product: CASSWTVNTEAFF. The variable domain in full, completed from reference TRBV14 and TRBJ1-1, reads EAGVTQFPSHSVIEKGQTVTLRCDPISGHDNLYWYRRVMGKEIKFLLHFVKESKQDESGMPNNRFLAERTGGTYSTLKVQPAELEDSGVYFCASSWTVNTEAFFGQGTRLTVV.

CDR3 sequence: CASSPVEASFQFF. CDR3 nucleotide sequence: TGTGCCAGCTCACCAGTTGAGGCATCGTTCCAGTTCTTC. The chain recombines TRBV18 with TRBJ2-1; D gene uncertain. V lost 2 bases and J lost 13, with 15 bases in between. The CDR3 length is 13 residues. Germline CDR1 and CDR2: KGHSH and LQKENI. The entire variable domain, with the rest obtained from reference TRBV18 and TRBJ2-1, is as follows: NAGVMQNPRHLVRRRGQEARLRCSPMKGHSHVYWYRQLPEEGLKFMVYLQKENIIDESGMPKERFSAEFPKEGPSILRIQQVVRGDSAAYFCASSPVEASFQFFGPGTRLTVL.

This clone was detected only a few times. The V and J genes are TRBV7-3 and TRBJ1-1, with 9 bases matching TRBD1. From germline, CDR1 is SGHTA and CDR2 FQGTGA. This CDR3 region has 15 residues. The V gene end was trimmed by 5 bases and the J gene end by 3 bases; junction bases not matched to a gene: 7. The CDR3 loop reads CASSPQGQGDTEAFF. The CDR3 DNA sequence: TGTGCCAGCAGCCCGCAGGGACAGGGTGACACTGAAGCTTTCTTT. Using reference TRBV7-3 and TRBJ1-1 for the parts outside the CDR3, the full variable domain is GAGVSQTPSNKVTEKGKYVELRCDPISGHTALYWYRQSLGQGPEFLIYFQGTGAADDSGLPNDRFFAVRPEGSVSTLKIQRTERGDSAVYLCASSPQGQGDTEAFFGQGTRLTVV.

The DNA of the CDR3 is TGTGCCAGCAGCGGGACAGGGCCCTACAATGAGCAGTTCTTC. Translated, it gives CASSGTGPYNEQFF. The chain is built from TRBV9 and TRBJ2-1, with 8 bases fitting TRBD1. Germline CDR1 SGDLS, CDR2 YYNGEE. The J segment lost 2 bases and the V segment lost 3 bases, leaving 1 base of the junction unmatched. The CDR3 is 14 residues long.

V usage is TRBV4-2 and J usage is TRBJ1-1; 10 bases are a match to TRBD1. The CDR3 sequence is 15 residues long. V gave up 4 bases and J gave up 5 bases; unmatched junction bases: 7. Germline V CDR1 and CDR2: LGHNA, YNFKEQ. The CDR3 nucleotides are TGTGCCAGCAGCCTCGAGGACAGGGGGAAAACTGAAGCTTTCTTT. Residues: CASSLEDRGKTEAFF.

This sequence joins TRBV6-1 and TRBJ2-3; tentative D call: TRBD2 (6 bases). V gave up 4 bases and J gave up 6 bases, with 11 bases separating them. Germline V gives CDR1 MNHNS, CDR2 SASEGT. The CDR3 runs to 13 residues. The CDR3: CASSVMGGDTQYF. The CDR3 DNA is TGTGCCAGCAGTGTTATGGGGGGTGATACGCAGTATTTT.

This clone came up a few times. This sequence joins TRBV4-1 and TRBJ1-5, with 10 bases lining up with TRBD1. CDR1 and CDR2 from the germline V gene are MGHRA and YSYEKL. Trimming at V came to 4 bases and at J to 6 bases, leaving 3 bases not matched to a gene. This CDR3 is 14 amino acids long. The CDR3 reads CASSLRQGAQPQHF. CDR3 DNA: TGCGCCAGCAGCCTGAGACAGGGGGCTCAGCCCCAGCATTTT.

DNA for the CDR3: TGTGCCAGCAGTACTGCGCAGGGGTATAATTCACCCCTCCACTTT. Translated: CASSTAQGYNSPLHF. The chain couples TRBV28 to TRBJ1-6; a possible D gene is TRBD1 (6 bases). The CDR3 spans 15 residues. Germline loops: CDR1 MDHEN, CDR2 SYDVKM. The V end was cut by 5 bases, the J end by 4 bases, with 12 bases between.

The chain links TRBV10-3 to TRBJ1-1; perhaps TRBD1 as D (5 bases). Deletions cut 0 bases from V and 1 base from J, with 9 bases between. This CDR3 has 15 residues. Germline assignment: CDR1 ENHRY and CDR2 SYGVKD. The CDR3 bases are TGTGCCATCAGTGAGTCTCAGGGCACGAACACTGAAGCTTTCTTT. This sequence encodes CAISESQGTNTEAFF.

This sequence joins TRBV10-3 and TRBJ1-1; the D is unclear. Per the germline V gene, CDR1 is ENHRY and CDR2 is SYGVKD. The V end lost 0 bases, the J end lost 6 bases, and 11 bases lay between the germline ends. The CDR3 runs to 14 residues. The CDR3 DNA is TGTGCCATCAGTGAGTCGAAAATAACGGCTGAAGCTTTCTTT. Translation: CAISESKITAEAFF.

This clone was counted between two and nine times. The CDR3 reads CASSFQNTEAFF. The CDR3 coding sequence is TGTGCCAGCTCATTTCAGAACACTGAAGCTTTCTTT. This sequence joins TRBV18 and TRBJ1-1, with D hard to call. This CDR3 spans 12 amino acids. V was cut by 5 bases and J by 1 base, with 5 bases left in between. Germline CDR1 reads KGHSH; CDR2 reads LQKENI.

The chain joins TRBV4-3 to TRBJ2-7; possibly TRBD2 for D (6 bases). The V end lost 1 base, the J end lost 6 bases, and 25 bases lay between the germline ends. The CDR3 totals 18 residues. Germline values: CDR1 LGHNA, CDR2 YSLEER. The CDR3 reads CASSQAPTVGGTLAEQYF. CDR3 sequence (DNA): TGCGCCAGCAGCCAAGCCCCAACGGTCGGGGGAACCTTAGCCGAGCAGTACTTC.

The rearrangement links TRBV5-1 to TRBJ2-7; D is unresolved. Trimming cost V 3 bases and J 8 bases, with 21 bases left between them. From germline, CDR1 is SGHRS and CDR2 YFSETQ. CDR3 size: 15 residues. The CDR3 sequence is CASSSETERSRKQYF. CDR3 in DNA: TGCGCCAGCAGCTCAGAAACAGAACGGTCTCGAAAGCAGTACTTC.

The chain uses TRBV18 and TRBJ1-1, with 8 bases identical to TRBD1. The CDR3 runs 15 residues. Germline trimming cut 4 bases from V and 7 bases from J; bases unmatched to any gene: 11. Looked up from germline, CDR1 is KGHSH and CDR2 is LQKENI. The chain's CDR3 is CASSLPATGVDEAFF. The CDR3 DNA sequence: TGTGCCAGCTCACTACCCGCGACAGGGGTGGATGAAGCTTTCTTT.

The chain recombines TRBV7-9 with TRBJ2-2, with 9 bases that match TRBD1. The CDR3 loop spans 16 amino acids. The germline gives CDR1 SEHNR, CDR2 FQNEAQ (reference sequence). The trim removed 4 bases at V and 3 bases at J, leaving 6 bases unmatched. The CDR3 DNA is TGTGCCAGCAGCTCCTACAGGGGGCGCCACACCGGGGAGCTGTTTTTT. It translates to CASSSYRGRHTGELFF.

The chain uses TRBV4-3 and TRBJ2-1, with D possibly being TRBD2 (6 bases). The CDR3 covers 17 residues. V lost 3 bases and J lost 1, with 16 bases in between. Germline CDR1 is LGHNA and CDR2 is YSLEER. DNA of the CDR3: TGCGCCAGCAGCCACGCTGGGCGGGGCGCGTCCTACAATGAGCAGTTCTTC. It translates to CASSHAGRGASYNEQFF.

The CDR3 protein is CASSLVAGGHNEQFF. The CDR3, as DNA: TGTGCCAGCAGCTTAGTAGCGGGGGGGCACAATGAGCAGTTCTTC. This chain joins TRBV11-3 and TRBJ2-1; 11 bases fit TRBD2. CDR3 length: 15 amino acids. V trimming: 1 base; J trimming: 5 bases; junction bases outside the gene matches: 1. Per germline, CDR1 SGHNT and CDR2 YENEEA.

The chain combines TRBV7-9 with TRBJ2-7; 8 nucleotides line up with TRBD2. The V gene end was trimmed by 5 bases and the J gene end by 4 bases; junction bases not matched to a gene: 13. Germline CDR1 SEHNR, CDR2 FQNEAQ (reference sequence). The CDR3 consists of 16 residues. CDR3 in amino acids: CASSTNSGTRIYEQYF. As DNA, the CDR3 is TGTGCCAGCAGCACTAACTCCGGGACTAGAATTTACGAGCAGTACTTC. The complete variable domain, with remaining parts taken from reference TRBV7-9 and TRBJ2-7, reads DTGVSQNPRHKITKRGQNVTFRCDPISEHNRLYWYRQTLGQGPEFLTYFQNEAQLEKSRLLSDRFSAERPKGSFSTLEIQRTEQGDSAMYLCASSTNSGTRIYEQYFGPGTRLTVT.

This chain uses TRBV15 with TRBJ2-7; maybe TRBD2 (5 bases). CDR1 is LNHNV, CDR2 YYDKDF, per germline (reference sequence). V was pared by 8 bases and J by 3 bases, with 14 bases between. The CDR3 sequence is 13 residues long. The CDR3 nucleotides read TGTGCCACCGCGGTTTTAGAGGGCTACGAGCAGTACTTC. This gives the protein CATAVLEGYEQYF. Full variable domain (missing parts from reference TRBV15 and TRBJ2-7): DAMVIQNPRYQVTQFGKPVTLSCSQTLNHNVMYWYQQKSSQAPKLLFHYYDKDFNNEADTPDNFQSRRPNTSFCFLDIRSPGLGDTAMYLCATAVLEGYEQYFGPGTRLTVT.

The chain employs TRBV4-3 and TRBJ1-2; weak D call: TRBD1 (5 bases). Trimming shortened V by 1 base and J by 8 bases, and 14 bases separated the two germline ends. CDR1 LGHNA and CDR2 YSLEER come from the germline V gene. The CDR3 is 14 residues long. CDR3 in DNA: TGCGCCAGCAGCCAAGCATGGCAGGGCGGAGGCTACACCTTC. Protein: CASSQAWQGGGYTF.

The chain combines TRBV11-3 with TRBJ2-2; D is possibly TRBD2 (6 bases). The CDR3 length is 16 residues. V dropped 5 bases and J dropped 6 bases, with 19 bases sitting between them. The germline V gene has CDR1 SGHNT and CDR2 YENEEA. DNA for the CDR3: TGTGCCAGCAGCCACCGGACGGGGAGGTTAGCCGGGGAGCTGTTTTTT. Encoded protein: CASSHRTGRLAGELFF.

The V call is TRBV7-9, the J call TRBJ1-1; 7 bases align to TRBD1. Trimming at V came to 4 bases and at J to 1 base, leaving 3 bases not matched to a gene. This CDR3 contains 14 residues. Germline CDR1 is SEHNR and CDR2 is FQNEAQ (reference sequence). CDR3 protein: CASSSYRGNTEAFF. The CDR3 bases are TGTGCCAGCAGCTCATACAGGGGGAACACTGAAGCTTTCTTT.

V usage is TRBV2 and J usage is TRBJ1-6, with D unresolved. With 5 bases removed from V and 2 bases from J, the gap between germline ends came to 7 bases. Germline CDR1 reads SNHLY; CDR2 reads FYNNEI. The length of the CDR3 is 14 residues. The CDR3 region has the DNA TGTGCCAGCAGTACTGAGACCTATAATTCACCCCTCCACTTT. Encoded protein: CASSTETYNSPLHF.